Listed here is a single T cell receptor (beta chain). The specificity of this receptor is unknown. The input lacks base qualities; no much larger clone sits a single base away. The sample is drawn from a study of blood T cell repertoires in COVID-19 (dated by TCRdb to about 2020). With respect to the entire study: The collaborator samples originated in the United States, Italy and Spain and spanned the acute and convalescent phases of COVID-19. HLA class I and class II types, where available, came from metadata supplied by the sample provider rather than from assay-based typing. The repertoires were made available in a free public database intended to serve as a resource for research on the immune response to SARS-CoV-2. The material from the prospective study consisted of cDNA or gDNA derived from T cells, B-cell-depleted T cells, or PBMCs. Deeply sampled blood TCRbeta repertoires from subjects exposed to, actively infected with, or recovered from COVID-19 were included in the dataset. Samples came from the ongoing ImmuneRACE study (first 160 participants) plus 1,254 subjects from 6 global collaborators. Sample metadata almost always included a de-identified subject ID, COVID-19 status, age in years and sex.

The collaborating institutions used their own protocols to collect whole blood in K2EDTA tubes. Collaborator samples were shipped for TCRbeta analysis as frozen whole blood, isolated PBMCs, or DNA extracted from either sample type. CDR1 LNHDA and CDR2 SQIVND are derived from the germline V gene (reference sequence). V sheds 4 bases and J sheds 7 bases, leaving 14 bases between their ends. There are 15 amino acids in the CDR3, from cysteine to phenylalanine inclusive. Of the read, only the CDR3 DNA is kept; its 45 bases are in frame from base 1. TCRbeta CDR3 regions were amplified from genomic DNA using the immunoSEQ Assay, a bias-controlled multiplex PCR. On the study's bioinformatics: Nucleated cell counts per sample were estimated from amplification of reference gene primers within the assay. Sequence reads were collapsed and filtered to measure the absolute abundance of every unique TCRbeta CDR3 rearrangement. For each sample, productive Simpson clonality was calculated as the square root of Simpson's diversity index across productive rearrangements. This is the immuneACCESS table as TCRdb keeps it, with only in-frame sequences that have V and J called. A part of the clones is gone; compared with another copy, unresolved V genes explain less than half, and the rest is unexplained. V, J and clone size are taken as reported in that table, and D and trimming were inferred from the DNA itself. In all, the sample holds hundreds of thousands of clones, and 65% to 90% of those were seen once. The ten largest clonotypes hold approximately 6.1% of the sample.

What the research found in general, with its limitations: Clinical and demographic metadata were provided uncurated, with the amount varying by source and participant.

This clonotype originated in a man at least 80 years old with acute or convalescent COVID-19. Sequences were obtained from peripheral blood. The rearranged segments are TRBV19 and TRBJ1-6, with TRBD1 perhaps the D gene, on 5 matching bases. The CDR3 here reads CASSKLGGGNSPLHF. The nucleotides are TGTGCCAGTAGTAAGCTCGGGGGAGGAAATTCACCCCTCCACTTT.